This T cell receptor beta chain was profiled in a study of molecular identifiers for immune sequencing clone quantification. Study-wide points: Effector cells had over 99% of their molecules in clones above 20 RNA copies, while naive cells had under 1%.

This clonotype was detected many times. The antigen is unknown. V was clipped by 0 bases and J by 5 bases, with 13 bases between them. The CDR3 length is 15 residues. Germline V lookup: CDR1 MNHEY, CDR2 SVGAGI. Libraries used roughly 20,000 to 1,000,000 sorted naive CD8 T cells and 10%, 30% or 50% RNA input. Naive CD8 T cells were FACS-sorted by CD8+CD4-CCR7+CD45RA+ markers. Bulk TCR libraries used previously described methods and listed TCR primers. TCRdb re-analysed the PCR reads in MiXCR, keeping a single row per CDR3 protein. The sample consists of fewer than 45,000 distinct CDR3 sequences, 20% to 25% of them appearing once.

The rearrangement uses TRBV6-5 and TRBJ2-5; D ambiguous. This receptor was obtained from a human donor in good health. Some libraries in this study had Jurkat cell RNA spiked in. The sample comprised naive CD8+ T cells from blood, with Jurkat cell RNA spiked in. Subset here: FACS-sorted CD8+CD4-CCR7+CD45RA+ naive T cells. This chain's CDR3 is CASSYSGSLGETQYF. In DNA, the CDR3 is TGTGCCAGCAGTTACTCTGGCAGCCTTGGGGAGACCCAGTACTTC.